The 2 T cell receptor beta chains given below trace back to one sample, sequenced in a study of blood T cells in healthy people across ages. Primers used in a second PCR of about 7 to 11 cycles were a sample-barcoded 5' primer and a J-beta primer mix. TCRdb re-called the 5' RACE reads through MiXCR, storing one row per CDR3 protein. The repertoire has hundreds of thousands of distinct CDR3 sequences, about 28% of them found once; the top ten carry 17%. The sample taken for sequencing was blood. These receptors came from a woman aged 80 or older in good health.

The chain uses TRBV12-3 or TRBV12-4 and TRBJ1-1; D perhaps matches TRBD1 (5 bases). Trimming left V 6 bases short and J 0 bases short, with 8 bases between. This CDR3 contains 13 residues. The CDR3 sequence: CASRPTVNTEAFF. The CDR3 DNA sequence: TGTGCCAGCAGGCCGACAGTGAACACTGAAGCTTTCTTT.

CDR3 loop: CASSTPRVRTDTQYF. Here the CDR3 DNA reads TGTGCCAGCAGTACTCCAAGGGTACGCACAGATACGCAGTATTTT. This rearrangement joins TRBV7-2 to TRBJ2-3; D not resolved. Germline CDR1 reads SGHTA; CDR2 reads FQGNSA. This CDR3 is built from 15 residues. V lost 6 bases to trimming and J lost 1 base, with 14 bases between them. The full variable domain, rest sourced from reference TRBV7-2 and TRBJ2-3, is GAGVSQSPSNKVTEKGKDVELRCDPISGHTALYWYRQSLGQGLEFLIYFQGNSAPDKSGLPSDRFSAERTGGSVSTLTIQRTQQEDSAVYLCASSTPRVRTDTQYFGPGTRLTVL.